The 4 T cell receptor beta chains reported below all come from one sample, sequenced in a study of blood T cells in healthy people across ages. The authors ran a second PCR of about 6 to 12 cycles using a sample-barcoded 5' primer and a J-beta primer mix. TCRdb processed the 5' RACE reads anew with MiXCR; each CDR3 protein has one entry. The data hold fewer than 900,000 distinct CDR3 sequences, with around 36% observed a single time. Sequencing input: blood. Receptors were obtained from a man aged 18-30 years in good health.

The V call is TRBV12-3 or TRBV12-4, the J call TRBJ1-4; tentative D call: TRBD1 (5 bases). The CDR3 totals 15 residues. V was trimmed by 5 bases and J by 4 bases, leaving 14 bases between them. As DNA, the CDR3 is TGTGCCAGCAGTCCCGTGGGGACCGATAATGAAAAACTGTTTTTT. This sequence encodes CASSPVGTDNEKLFF.

This clonotype has only a few counts. V and J are TRBV14 and TRBJ2-5; tentative D call: TRBD1 (6 bases). The CDR3 is 15 amino acids. V shed 4 bases and J shed 0 bases, with 12 bases lying between them. CDR1 SGHDN and CDR2 FVKESK come from the germline V gene. The DNA of the CDR3 is TGTGCCAGCAGCCGTCGGGACACCCACCAAGAGACCCAGTACTTC. Its translation: CASSRRDTHQETQYF. Full variable domain (rest looked up from reference TRBV14 and TRBJ2-5): EAGVTQFPSHSVIEKGQTVTLRCDPISGHDNLYWYRRVMGKEIKFLLHFVKESKQDESGMPNNRFLAERTGGTYSTLKVQPAELEDSGVYFCASSRRDTHQETQYFGPGTRLLVL.

V is TRBV7-3 and J is TRBJ1-1; TRBD1 aligns across 9 bases. This CDR3 is built from 13 residues. In germline, CDR1 is SGHTA, CDR2 FQGTGA. The V gene end was trimmed by 5 bases and the J gene end by 6 bases; junction bases not matched to a gene: 4. The CDR3 here is CASSRDRDAEAFF. CDR3 bases: TGTGCCAGCAGCCGGGACAGGGACGCTGAAGCTTTCTTT.

The rearrangement uses TRBV24-1 and TRBJ2-1, with 7 bases aligning to TRBD1. Germline assignment: CDR1 KGHDR and CDR2 SFDVKD. This CDR3 contains 17 residues. With 3 bases clipped from V and 5 bases from J, the junction kept 12 bases outside the gene matches. The CDR3 nucleotides are TGTGCCACCAGTGATCCGACAGGGATAGGAGGAAACAATGAGCAGTTCTTC. Its translation is CATSDPTGIGGNNEQFF.